The 5 T cell receptor beta chains listed next were all sequenced from one sample in a study of CD8 T cells in Susac syndrome. With random hexamers, reverse transcription was performed on 0.5 to 1 ug of RNA. One entry per CDR3 protein results from TCRdb running MiXCR on the immunoSEQ multiplex PCR reads. Among 130,000 or so distinct CDR3 sequences listed, under 95% were seen once. Sequenced material: CD8+ T cells from PBMCs. These receptors were obtained from a human donor with multiple sclerosis.

The rearrangement uses TRBV6-5 and TRBJ1-5; TRBD1 might be the D (5 bases). Germline V CDR1 and CDR2: MNHEY, SVGAGI. The germline V and J ends were trimmed by 3 bases and 6 bases, with 12 bases remaining between them. This CDR3 has 14 amino acids. In DNA, the CDR3 is TGTGCCAGCAGTTATCGGCAGGGAGTTCAGCCCCAGCATTTT. This translates into CASSYRQGVQPQHF.

The genes are TRBV6-1 and TRBJ1-1; the D gene is possibly TRBD1 (6 bases). Germline V gene data show CDR1 as MNHNS and CDR2 as SASEGT. The length of the CDR3 is 16 residues. V was clipped by 8 bases and J by 0 bases, with 19 bases between them. CDR3 in DNA: TGTGCCAGCTCCCCGGGGGCGCTAAGATTGAACACTGAAGCTTTCTTT. Residues: CASSPGALRLNTEAFF.

The chain links TRBV19 to TRBJ1-5; the D gene is possibly TRBD1 (5 bases). The V and J ends lost 5 bases and 4 bases respectively, with 12 bases between them. The germline gives CDR1 LNHDA, CDR2 SQIVND (reference sequence). CDR3 length: 14 amino acids. The chain's CDR3 is CASSWGLQNQPQHF. CDR3 nucleotide sequence: TGTGCCAGTAGTTGGGGACTTCAGAATCAGCCCCAGCATTTT.

This sequence joins TRBV27 and TRBJ1-4, with TRBD1 matching over 8 bases. Germline V gene data show CDR1 as MNHEY and CDR2 as SMNVEV (reference sequence). V lost 2 bases and J lost 8; bases outside the gene matches: 4. The CDR3 sequence is 14 residues long. DNA of the CDR3: TGTGCCAGCAGTTTACGGACAGGGTTCGAAAAACTGTTTTTT. Its protein product is CASSLRTGFEKLFF.

The chain couples TRBV20-1 to TRBJ1-1; 8 bases are shared with TRBD1. Germline V lookup: CDR1 DFQATT, CDR2 SNEGSKA (reference sequence). V shed 5 bases, J shed 5 bases, and the junction held 7 bases outside the gene matches. The CDR3 has 13 amino acids. The CDR3 DNA follows: TGCAGTGCTGGAACAGGGGGATGGACTGAAGCTTTCTTT. Translated, it gives CSAGTGGWTEAFF.